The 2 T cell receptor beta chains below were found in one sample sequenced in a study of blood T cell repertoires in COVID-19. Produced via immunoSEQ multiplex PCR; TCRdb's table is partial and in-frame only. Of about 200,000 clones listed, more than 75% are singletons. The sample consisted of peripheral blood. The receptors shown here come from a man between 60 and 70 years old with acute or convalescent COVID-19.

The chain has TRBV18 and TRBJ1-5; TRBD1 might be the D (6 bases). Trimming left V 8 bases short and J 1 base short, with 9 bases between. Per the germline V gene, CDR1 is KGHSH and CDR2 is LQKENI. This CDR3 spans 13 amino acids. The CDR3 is CASTQGSNQPQHF. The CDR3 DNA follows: TGTGCCAGCACCCAGGGGAGCAATCAGCCCCAGCATTTT. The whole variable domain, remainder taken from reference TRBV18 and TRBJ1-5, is NAGVMQNPRHLVRRRGQEARLRCSPMKGHSHVYWYRQLPEEGLKFMVYLQKENIIDESGMPKERFSAEFPKEGPSILRIQQVVRGDSAAYFCASTQGSNQPQHFGDGTRLSIL.

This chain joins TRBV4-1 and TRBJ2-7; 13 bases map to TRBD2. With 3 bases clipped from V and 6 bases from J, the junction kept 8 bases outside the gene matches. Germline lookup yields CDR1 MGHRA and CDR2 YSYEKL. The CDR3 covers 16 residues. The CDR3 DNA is TGCGCCAGCAGCCAGGAACTAGCGGGGGGGCTTTTCGAGCAGTACTTC. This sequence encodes CASSQELAGGLFEQYF.